This T cell receptor beta chain was recovered during a study of T cell responses to AZD1222 COVID-19 vaccine. On the study more broadly: Timing groups of about 4 and about 12 weeks for second doses were pooled. Points from the study as a whole: Possibly, clonal diversity was underestimated; donors were largely white British and included more females. Spike-spanning, vaccine-associated CD4 TCRs were dominant at 160-218 and 743-854. Spike-specific TCR breadth and depth went up after people got two AZD1222 doses.

As concerns this clone: Its antigen remains unidentified.

The trim removed 6 bases at V and 8 bases at J, leaving 7 bases unmatched. The germline CDR1 and CDR2 sequences are MNHEY and SVGAGI. This CDR3 is built from 13 residues. Sequencing was performed with immunoSEQ multiplex PCR; in TCRdb, only in-frame clones are kept and a portion is missing. The repertoire holds tens of thousands of clones, with 75% to 90% as singletons. The rearrangement links TRBV6-5 to TRBJ2-1, with TRBD1 matching over 7 bases. Sample: peripheral blood, taken on day 0 of AZD1222 vaccination. The TCR was taken from an adult in good health. The CDR3 DNA is TGTGCCAGCAGCACGCACAGGGGCCATGAGCAGTTCTTC. Its protein is CASSTHRGHEQFF.